This TCR beta chain was profiled in a study of shared clonotypes between healthy human individuals. It was 150 to 250 ng DNA, 31,000 or so T cell genomes, that sorted-subset replicate PCRs used. The data were produced by immunoSEQ multiplex PCR, yet TCRdb's version contains in-frame clones alone and is incomplete. The sample includes hundreds of thousands of clones, approximately 97% seen only once; the top ten take approximately 0.3%. Material for sequencing was memory CD8+ T cells sorted from blood. Described subset: CD45RO+ cells pooled with CCR7-negative TemRA cells. This clonotype was sampled from a man aged 30-40 years in good health.

CDR3 in DNA: TGTGCCAGCAGCTTGGTCGGCGGGATGGACCTGGAGTTCTTC. Translation: CASSLVGGMDLEFF. The chain employs TRBV5-4 and TRBJ2-1, with TRBD2 as a possible D gene (6 bases). CDR3 length: 14 residues. The ends were cut back, 0 bases at V and 14 bases at J, with 18 bases in the middle. The germline gives CDR1 SGHNT, CDR2 YYREEE (reference sequence).